The rows below give T cell receptor beta chains drawn from one sample of a study of T cells in Graves' hyperthyroidism and ophthalmopathy. MiXCR was run by TCRdb on the multiplex PCR reads, yielding one entry per CDR3 protein. The table has around 520,000 distinct CDR3 sequences, 14% seen once. Sequencing was done on a sample of blood. All receptors derive from a woman aged 40 to 50 with Graves' hyperthyroidism. The CDR3 runs from the conserved cysteine through the conserved F or W. D genes are given only for firm matches. Clone size is given for some rows only: seen once, a few or many times, or a class if the clone is expanded.

TRBV20-1	many	TRBJ1-5	NA	TGCAGTGCATCGAACCGGGACCCAACCAATCAGCCCCAGCATTTT	CSASNRDPTNQPQHF
TRBV6-6	few	TRBJ2-7	NA	TGTGCCAGCAGTTACTCGTCCCGCCCGGGAGAGCAGTACTTC	CASSYSSRPGEQYF
TRBV27	NA	TRBJ2-1	TRBD1	TGTGCCAGCAGGCCGACCGAGGGGGCTCCCATAGAGTTCTACAATGAGCAGTTCTTC	CASRPTEGAPIEFYNEQFF
TRBV7-9	many	TRBJ1-2	TRBD1	TGTGCCAGCAGCTTAGATGGGACAGGGGTGAATGGCTACACCTTC	CASSLDGTGVNGYTF
TRBV27	many	TRBJ2-7	NA	TGTGCCAGCAGTCCGACGAGTACCTACGAGCAGTACTTC	CASSPTSTYEQYF
TRBV28	few	TRBJ1-5	NA	TGTGCCACCTTAGTCGGGGTAGGGCAGCCCCAGCATTTT	CATLVGVGQPQHF
TRBV5-8	few	TRBJ1-2	TRBD1	TGTGCCAGCAGCCCCGACAGGGGTGTCTATGGCTACACCTTC	CASSPDRGVYGYTF
TRBV5-1	NA	TRBJ2-3	TRBD2	TGCGCCAGCAGCTTGGCGGCGGGAGACACAGATACGCAGTATTTT	CASSLAAGDTDTQYF
TRBV6-1	many	TRBJ1-1	NA	TGTGCCAGCAGCCTTATCCCGGACACTGAAGCTTTCTTT	CASSLIPDTEAFF
TRBV27	NA	TRBJ2-3	NA	TGTGCCAGCAGTTTGTATCGGGACGGAGATACGCAGTATTTT	CASSLYRDGDTQYF
TRBV5-1	NA	TRBJ2-7	NA	TGCGCCAGCAGCCCGAACACGGCCAACTACGAGCAGTACTTC	CASSPNTANYEQYF
TRBV20-1	few	TRBJ2-7	NA	TGCAGTGCTAGACCCGGGTTCTCCTACGAGCAGTACTTC	CSARPGFSYEQYF
TRBV12-3/TRBV12-4	few	TRBJ1-2	NA	TGTGCCAGCAGGGCTCGGACGGAGAACTATGGCTACACCTTC	CASRARTENYGYTF
TRBV20-1	few	TRBJ2-5	NA	TGCAGTGCTAGAGATGCAAGAGGGGAAGAGACCCAGTACTTC	CSARDARGEETQYF
TRBV5-6	NA	TRBJ1-3	NA	TGTGCCAGCAATCTCAAGACCGCCTTCTCTGGAAACACCATATATTTT	CASNLKTAFSGNTIYF
TRBV7-9	many	TRBJ1-3	TRBD1	TGTGCCAGCAGCCTGACAGGGGGCCCGCATTTT	CASSLTGGPHF
TRBV19	few	TRBJ2-6	NA	TGTGCCAGTAGGGATGGGGCCAACGTCCTGACTTTC	CASRDGANVLTF
TRBV7-2	few	TRBJ1-3	NA	TGTGCCAGCAGCTTAGAGCCAGGGTACTCTGGAAACACCATATATTTT	CASSLEPGYSGNTIYF
TRBV28	many	TRBJ2-7	NA	TGTGCCAGCAGTGTCGCCAGTAACTCCTACGAGCAGTACTTC	CASSVASNSYEQYF
TRBV11-2	many	TRBJ2-1	TRBD1	TGTGCCAGCAGCCTCAGGACAGGCTCCTACAATGAGCAGTTCTTC	CASSLRTGSYNEQFF
TRBV14	many	TRBJ2-2	NA	TGTGCCAGCAGCGTCGACTCTACCGGGGAGCTGTTTTTT	CASSVDSTGELFF
TRBV11-1	many	TRBJ2-5	NA	TGTGCCAGCAGCTCCCCGGCAGGGGAGTACCAAGAGACCCAGTACTTC	CASSSPAGEYQETQYF
TRBV5-1	many	TRBJ2-7	TRBD1	TGCGCCAGCAGCTTGGCCGAGAAGGACAGGGTCTACGAGCAGTACTTC	CASSLAEKDRVYEQYF
TRBV3-1	NA	TRBJ2-7	TRBD1	TGTGCCAGCAGCTTACAGGGGGGTGACGAGCAGTACTTC	CASSLQGGDEQYF
TRBV7-2	once	TRBJ2-7	TRBD2	TGTGCCAGCAGCTTATTAGCGGGATTATCCTACGAGCAGTACTTC	CASSLLAGLSYEQYF
TRBV6-2/TRBV6-3	NA	TRBJ1-4	NA	TGTGCCAGCGCCAGGGCAGCGACCGAAAAACTGTTTTTT	CASARAATEKLFF
TRBV27	many	TRBJ2-1	NA	TGTGCCAGCAGCCCAAAAGGGACACGGAGAGAGCAGTTCTTC	CASSPKGTRREQFF
TRBV7-7	few	TRBJ2-5	TRBD1	TGTGCTAGCAGCTTAGGGACAGACGCCGAGACCCAGTACTTC	CASSLGTDAETQYF
TRBV28	many	TRBJ1-2	TRBD1	TGTGCCAGCAGTTCTCCTGGGGGACAGGGGGCCTTTGGCTACACCTTC	CASSSPGGQGAFGYTF
TRBV20-1	few	TRBJ2-5	NA	TGCAGTGCTGAGGACAGAATAAGGGGCCAAGAGACCCAGTACTTC	CSAEDRIRGQETQYF
TRBV27	many	TRBJ2-7	NA	TGTGCCAGCAGACCGGGACTCAAAATTTCCTACGAGCAGTACTTC	CASRPGLKISYEQYF
TRBV2	many	TRBJ1-5	NA	TGTGCCAGCACCGCTGGACGGGGCAATCAGCCCCAGCATTTT	CASTAGRGNQPQHF
TRBV20-1	NA	TRBJ2-5	TRBD2	TGCAGTGCTAGAGATTCCCGGACGGCTAGCGGAAGTCGAGAGACCCAGTACTTC	CSARDSRTASGSRETQYF
TRBV10-3	NA	TRBJ2-3	NA	TGTGCCATCAGTGAGGGCGGTCTCACAGATACGCAGTATTTT	CAISEGGLTDTQYF
TRBV27	NA	TRBJ1-2	NA	TGTGCCAGCAGGGATCAGAGCCCCACTAACTATGGCTACACCTTC	CASRDQSPTNYGYTF
TRBV7-8	many	TRBJ2-2	NA	TGTGCCAGCAAACAGCCGGTCGGCACCGGGGAGCTGTTTTTT	CASKQPVGTGELFF
TRBV28	many	TRBJ2-5	TRBD2	TGTGCCAGCAGCGGAGTTGGGGGACTAGCGGGACAAGAGACCCAGTACTTC	CASSGVGGLAGQETQYF
TRBV20-1	many	TRBJ2-7	NA	TGCAGTGTCACTCCGTCCGTAGAGCAGTACTTC	CSVTPSVEQYF
TRBV29-1	few	TRBJ2-1	TRBD1	TGCAGCGTTCCTTACCTCCGGGACAGTTTAGTCAGCAATGAGCAGTTCTTC	CSVPYLRDSLVSNEQFF
TRBV5-1	many	TRBJ2-5	NA	TGCGCCAGCAGCTTGACGGGGTCGGGGGAGACCCAGTACTTC	CASSLTGSGETQYF
TRBV18	many	TRBJ1-1	NA	TGTGCCAGCTCCCCGACAGCCTTGGAAGCTTTCTTT	CASSPTALEAFF
TRBV12-3/TRBV12-4	NA	TRBJ2-1	NA	TGTGCCAGCAGTTTTTCCGAGCGCGGTGAGCAGTTCTTC	CASSFSERGEQFF
TRBV20-1	NA	TRBJ1-2	TRBD1	TGCAGTGCTAGAGAAAACAGGGGTTCTTCTGGCTACACCTTC	CSARENRGSSGYTF
TRBV5-1	NA	TRBJ2-5	NA	TGCGCCAGCAGCTTGCTTAGTGAAGAGACCCAGTACTTC	CASSLLSEETQYF
TRBV28	many	TRBJ1-1	NA	TGTGCCAGCAGTTTAGGCACCCCTTACGGGGACACTGAAGCTTTCTTT	CASSLGTPYGDTEAFF
TRBV2	many	TRBJ1-1	NA	TGTGCCAGCAGTGATAGGGGATTGTACACTGAAGCTTTCTTT	CASSDRGLYTEAFF
TRBV20-1	many	TRBJ2-7	TRBD2	TGCAGTGCTAATGGCCTAGCGGGAGGGCCGAGCTCCTACGAGCAGTACTTC	CSANGLAGGPSSYEQYF
TRBV20-1	few	TRBJ1-6	NA	TGCAGTGCTAGAGGCAGGTCCGAGACACCCTATAATTCACCCCTCCACTTT	CSARGRSETPYNSPLHF
TRBV28	many	TRBJ1-6	NA	TGTGCCAGCAGTCTGGGGACAAATAATTCACCCCTCCACTTT	CASSLGTNNSPLHF
TRBV6-1	many	TRBJ2-4	TRBD2	TGTGCCAGCAGAGGAAGCGGGAGGGCAGACGCCAAAAACATTCAGTACTTC	CASRGSGRADAKNIQYF
TRBV5-4	NA	TRBJ2-7	TRBD1	TGTGCCAGCAGCCCCCGGGACAGGGGAGACGAGCAGTACTTC	CASSPRDRGDEQYF
TRBV28	few	TRBJ1-4	NA	TGTGCCAGCAGTTTCTCTCTGTTCAATGAAAAACTGTTTTTT	CASSFSLFNEKLFF
TRBV6-1	many	TRBJ2-1	NA	TGTGCCAGCCGAAATGGGGGACTTGGCTACAATGAGCAGTTCTTC	CASRNGGLGYNEQFF